These 22 T cell receptor beta chains were all obtained from the same sample, sequenced in a study of early T cells in non-severe SARS-CoV-2 infection. A single record per CDR3 protein comes from TCRdb applying MiXCR to the 5' RACE reads. Of 70,000 to 90,000 distinct CDR3 sequences detected, more than 13% appear once; the ten largest clones hold 4.5% to 7%. What was sequenced was whole blood. These receptors were obtained from an adult who was a healthcare worker with PCR-confirmed SARS-CoV-2 infection or an uninfected control (not recorded which).

This clonotype was recorded a few times. J is TRBJ1-1 and V is TRBV5-5, with D hard to call. Trimming pared 0 bases from V and 5 bases from J, leaving 5 bases between. This CDR3 has 12 amino acids. Germline-derived CDR1 and CDR2 are SGHKS and YYEKEE (reference sequence). CDR3 loop: CASSLATTEAFF. CDR3 DNA: TGTGCCAGCAGCTTGGCCACAACTGAAGCTTTCTTT.

This clonotype has a count of ten or more. The genes are TRBV19 and TRBJ2-5; 12 bases are a match to TRBD1. This CDR3 has 16 amino acids. Trimming took 6 bases from V and 5 from J; bases not matched to a gene: 10. The germline CDR1 and CDR2 sequences are LNHDA and SQIVND (reference sequence). The CDR3 sequence: CASSGTGGDGIETQYF. Here the CDR3 DNA reads TGTGCCAGTAGCGGGACAGGGGGCGATGGAATTGAGACCCAGTACTTC.

DNA for the CDR3: TGTGCCAGCAGCTGGGACAGGGGCTATGGCTACACCTTC. The encoded protein is CASSWDRGYGYTF. The V gene is TRBV7-9, the J gene TRBJ1-2; 10 nucleotides match TRBD1. Germline values: CDR1 SEHNR, CDR2 FQNEAQ (reference sequence). This CDR3 has 13 amino acids. The V and J ends lost 4 bases and 4 bases, in that order; junction bases with no gene match: 0.

The genes are TRBV18 and TRBJ2-3, with D perhaps being TRBD1 or TRBD2 (5 bases each). The ends were cut back, 0 bases at V and 4 bases at J, with 8 bases in the middle. From germline, CDR1 is KGHSH and CDR2 LQKENI. The CDR3 has 14 amino acids. CDR3 bases: TGTGCCAGCTCACCACCACAGGAGGCAGATACGCAGTATTTT. It is translated as CASSPPQEADTQYF.

This chain links TRBV4-3 with TRBJ2-1, with 10 bases identical to TRBD2. Germline V gene data show CDR1 as LGHNA and CDR2 as YSLEER. With V trimmed by 2 bases and J by 3 bases, 7 bases remained unmatched. The CDR3 runs to 17 residues. The CDR3 DNA is TGCGCCAGCAGCCAAATACTACTAGCGGGGAGCTACAATGAGCAGTTCTTC. The encoded protein is CASSQILLAGSYNEQFF.

This clonotype appeared many times. The chain is built from TRBV5-4 and TRBJ1-4, with D possibly matching TRBD1 (5 bases). The CDR3 is 15 amino acids. Per the germline V gene, CDR1 is SGHNT and CDR2 is YYREEE (reference sequence). V was clipped by 0 bases and J by 7 bases, with 13 bases between them. The DNA of the CDR3 is TGTGCCAGCAGCTTGGCCGGCGGGGGAGCTGAAAAACTGTTTTTT. This codes for CASSLAGGGAEKLFF.

This clonotype was seen repeatedly, ten times or more. The chain recombines TRBV12-3 or TRBV12-4 with TRBJ1-6; no definite D call. The CDR3 contains 13 residues. The ends were cut back, 1 base at V and 10 bases at J, with 8 bases in the middle. CDR3 in DNA: TGTGCCAGCAGTTTAGGCCACAGCTCACCCCTCCACTTT. Its translation is CASSLGHSSPLHF.

The genes are TRBV4-1 and TRBJ1-6; D gene ambiguous. The length of the CDR3 is 16 residues. Per the germline V gene, CDR1 is MGHRA and CDR2 is YSYEKL. Deletions cut 1 base from V and 1 base from J, with 8 bases between. Here the CDR3 reads CASSQGLGSYNSPLHF. The CDR3 DNA reads as TGCGCCAGCAGCCAAGGTCTAGGGTCCTATAATTCACCCCTCCACTTT.

This clonotype has a handful of counts. This chain connects TRBV24-1 to TRBJ2-1, with unresolved D. CDR3 length: 10 residues. V shed 0 bases and J shed 16 bases, with 6 bases lying between them. Germline lookup yields CDR1 KGHDR and CDR2 SFDVKD. This chain's CDR3 is CATSDLSAFF. In DNA form, the CDR3 reads TGTGCCACCAGTGATTTGAGCGCCTTCTTC.

This clonotype was picked up many times. The CDR3 spells CASSPPQSNNEQFF. The CDR3 DNA reads TGTGCCAGCAGCCCACCGCAGAGCAACAATGAGCAGTTCTTC. The chain recombines TRBV9 with TRBJ2-1; D remains unclear. Germline V gives CDR1 SGDLS, CDR2 YYNGEE. The V end was cut by 4 bases, the J end by 5 bases, with 13 bases between. The CDR3 contains 14 residues.

This clonotype has more than one count but fewer than ten. This chain joins TRBV20-1 and TRBJ2-7; TRBD2 matches 13 bases. The CDR3 has 15 amino acids. V shed 5 bases and J 7 bases; nucleotides not matched to a gene: 11. CDR1 and CDR2 from the germline V gene are DFQATT and SNEGSKA (reference sequence). CDR3 nucleotide sequence: TGCAGTGCTGGACGACTAGCGGGAGGACTTTTGGAGCAGTACTTC. Amino acid sequence: CSAGRLAGGLLEQYF.

This clonotype has a count of ten or more. The gene calls are TRBV10-3 and TRBJ2-7, with 7 nucleotides matching TRBD2. Trimming cost V 9 bases and J 5 bases; bases outside gene matches: 10. There are 13 residues in the CDR3. CDR1 is ENHRY, CDR2 SYGVKD, per germline. In DNA form, the CDR3 reads TGTGCCATAGGCGCCGGACTAGACGACGAGCAGTACTTC. It encodes CAIGAGLDDEQYF.

The sample holds a few counts of this clonotype. The J gene is TRBJ2-2, the V gene TRBV3-1, with D possibly matching TRBD2 (5 bases). Germline V CDR1 and CDR2: LGHDT, YNNKEL (reference sequence). V was shortened by 6 bases and J by 2 bases, with 16 bases between the two germline ends. The CDR3 consists of 16 residues. CDR3: CASRRKISENTGELFF. The CDR3 DNA is TGTGCCAGCAGGCGAAAGATTAGCGAAAACACCGGGGAGCTGTTTTTT.

This chain connects TRBV28 to TRBJ1-4; D is perhaps TRBD1 (6 bases). From germline, CDR1 is MDHEN and CDR2 SYDVKM. V shed 3 bases and J shed 7 bases, with 9 bases lying between them. The CDR3 consists of 13 residues. The CDR3 DNA follows: TGTGCCAGCAGTTTGGGGGCCCTTGAAAAACTGTTTTTT. Its protein product is CASSLGALEKLFF.

The table lists this clonotype with many counts. The rearrangement links TRBV27 to TRBJ1-6; possibly TRBD1 for D (6 bases). The germline V and J ends were trimmed by 0 bases and 1 base, with 16 bases remaining between them. CDR3 size: 19 residues. Germline-derived CDR1 and CDR2 are MNHEY and SMNVEV (reference sequence). The CDR3 sequence is CASSLSTGGGRSYNSPLHF. CDR3 nucleotides: TGTGCCAGCAGTTTATCGACCGGGGGCGGGCGGTCCTATAATTCACCCCTCCACTTT.

This clonotype was observed a handful of times. This chain links TRBV5-5 with TRBJ2-1; D not certain. In germline, CDR1 is SGHKS, CDR2 YYEKEE (reference sequence). The CDR3 has 13 amino acids. V lost 3 bases and J 6 bases, leaving 10 bases between the germline ends. CDR3 sequence: CASSSLSSNEQFF. The CDR3 DNA sequence: TGTGCCAGCAGCTCCCTTTCTAGCAATGAGCAGTTCTTC.

This rearrangement joins TRBV29-1 to TRBJ2-4; 12 bases agree with TRBD1. Germline-derived CDR1 and CDR2 are SQVTM and ANQGSEA. Trimming cost V 5 bases and J 8 bases; bases outside gene matches: 10. The CDR3 covers 15 residues. Here the CDR3 DNA reads TGCAGCGTTAATCCGGGACAGGGGGCTTCGGACATTCAGTACTTC. It translates to CSVNPGQGASDIQYF.

At least ten counts were recorded for this clonotype. The J gene is TRBJ2-3, the V gene TRBV12-3 or TRBV12-4; 16 bases are a match to TRBD2. V lost 6 bases, J lost 1 base, and 4 bases stayed unmatched. This CDR3 is built from 17 residues. The CDR3 is CASSPGTSGRGTDTQYF. The DNA for the CDR3 is TGTGCCAGCAGCCCCGGGACTAGCGGGAGGGGCACAGATACGCAGTATTTT.

CDR3 protein: CASRRDTSSYNEQFF. CDR3 DNA sequence: TGTGCCAGCAGACGGGACACCAGCTCCTACAATGAGCAGTTCTTC. The chain is built from TRBV25-1 and TRBJ2-1; maybe TRBD1 (6 bases). Germline V gene sequence: CDR1 MGHDK, CDR2 SYGVNS. Between the trimmed V and J ends, which lost 6 bases and 0 bases, there was a span of 12 bases. This CDR3 has 15 residues.

The rearrangement joins TRBV10-3 to TRBJ2-7; 8 bases line up with TRBD2. J was trimmed by 7 bases and V by 7 bases; bases with no gene match: 9. Germline V gene lookup returns CDR1 ENHRY and CDR2 SYGVKD. The CDR3 consists of 13 residues. The chain's CDR3 is CAITPMTGGEQYF. The CDR3 region has the DNA TGTGCCATCACCCCGATGACGGGAGGGGAGCAGTACTTC.

This rearrangement joins TRBV2 to TRBJ2-1; TRBD2 matches 8 bases. The CDR3 sequence is 18 residues long. Trimming at V came to 0 bases and at J to 0 bases, leaving 7 bases not matched to a gene. The germline V gene encodes CDR1 SNHLY and CDR2 FYNNEI. CDR3 sequence (DNA): TGTGCCAGCAGTGAAGCTGTCTCCCGGGGGGGCTCCTACAATGAGCAGTTCTTC. Protein product: CASSEAVSRGGSYNEQFF.

In its sample, this clonotype was seen many times. The chain employs TRBV7-9 and TRBJ2-1; 8 bases fit TRBD2. Germline V lookup: CDR1 SEHNR, CDR2 FQNEAQ (reference sequence). V lost 11 bases and J lost 3; bases outside the gene matches: 12. CDR3 size: 15 residues. This chain's CDR3 is CALAGRPPLYNEQFF. CDR3 bases: TGTGCCCTAGCGGGCCGCCCCCCTCTCTACAATGAGCAGTTCTTC.